Below, 9 T cell receptor beta chains from the same sample are listed, as sequenced in a study of shared clonotypes between healthy human individuals. Repertoires were generated with immunoSEQ multiplex PCR, while TCRdb's copy carries only in-frame clones and drops some. Here the sample spans over a million clones, 95% to 99% being singletons. Input material: naive CD4+ T cells sorted from blood. Subset: CD45RA+ positively selected. These receptors were taken from a man aged 25-40 years in good health.

V usage is TRBV7-3 and J usage is TRBJ2-1, with D possibly TRBD1 on 6 matching bases. The V gene's germline CDR1 is SGHTA and CDR2 FQGTGA. The CDR3 totals 13 residues. Between the trimmed V and J ends, which lost 2 bases and 11 bases, there was a span of 13 bases. This CDR3 reads CASSLGGNEKQFF. CDR3 nucleotide sequence: TGTGCCAGCAGCTTAGGGGGCAATGAGAAGCAGTTCTTC. Complete variable domain (other parts from reference TRBV7-3 and TRBJ2-1): GAGVSQTPSNKVTEKGKYVELRCDPISGHTALYWYRQSLGQGPEFLIYFQGTGAADDSGLPNDRFFAVRPEGSVSTLKIQRTERGDSAVYLCASSLGGNEKQFFGPGTRLTVL.

This chain joins TRBV19 and TRBJ1-5; D remains unclear. With 1 base removed from V and 7 bases from J, the gap between germline ends came to 8 bases. The CDR3 runs to 13 residues. Germline values: CDR1 LNHDA, CDR2 SQIVND (reference sequence). CDR3 nucleotide sequence: TGTGCCAGTAGTATAGGAAAAGTCCAGCCCCAGCATTTT. This sequence encodes CASSIGKVQPQHF. Variable domain in full (rest from reference TRBV19 and TRBJ1-5): DGGITQSPKYLFRKEGQNVTLSCEQNLNHDAMYWYRQDPGQGLRLIYYSQIVNDFQKGDIAEGYSVSREKKESFPLTVTSAQKNPTAFYLCASSIGKVQPQHFGDGTRLSIL.

This clone was found once. This chain uses TRBV2 with TRBJ2-5, with D maybe TRBD1 (6 bases). The CDR3 is 16 residues long. Trimming stripped 3 bases from V and 1 base from J, with 15 bases between. Germline V gene lookup returns CDR1 SNHLY and CDR2 FYNNEI. The CDR3 reads CASSDLGQGFQETQYF. CDR3 nucleotides: TGTGCCAGCAGTGATTTAGGGCAGGGGTTCCAAGAGACCCAGTACTTC.

V gene TRBV5-5 combines with J gene TRBJ2-1; D perhaps matches TRBD2 (6 bases). Germline values: CDR1 SGHKS, CDR2 YYEKEE (reference sequence). CDR3 length: 16 residues. V dropped 0 bases and J dropped 9 bases, with 19 bases sitting between them. The CDR3 reads CASSLGIGGDLGEQFF. CDR3 nucleotides: TGTGCCAGCAGCTTGGGTATCGGGGGAGATCTGGGTGAGCAGTTCTTC.

The chain carries TRBV19 and TRBJ2-1; TRBD2 matches 9 bases. The CDR3 has 14 residues. Germline trimming cut 7 bases from V and 1 base from J; bases unmatched to any gene: 2. Germline CDR1 reads LNHDA; CDR2 reads SQIVND (reference sequence). CDR3 in amino acids: CASTGLASYNEQFF. The CDR3 DNA follows: TGTGCCAGTACCGGACTAGCGTCCTACAATGAGCAGTTCTTC. Variable domain in full (rest from reference TRBV19 and TRBJ2-1): DGGITQSPKYLFRKEGQNVTLSCEQNLNHDAMYWYRQDPGQGLRLIYYSQIVNDFQKGDIAEGYSVSREKKESFPLTVTSAQKNPTAFYLCASTGLASYNEQFFGPGTRLTVL.

The J gene is TRBJ2-1, the V gene TRBV11-2, with TRBD2 as a possible D gene (6 bases). The CDR3 is 10 amino acids. The V gene lost 5 bases and the J gene lost 15 bases, with 11 bases spanning the gap. Germline assignment: CDR1 SGHAT and CDR2 FQNNGV. The DNA for the CDR3 is TGTGCCAGCAGCCAGACTAGTCCGTTCTTC. It is translated as CASSQTSPFF.

The CDR3 loop reads CASSLLGRDQPQHF. The CDR3 DNA follows: TGTGCCAGCAGCTTATTGGGGCGGGATCAGCCCCAGCATTTT. The chain couples TRBV7-9 to TRBJ1-5; perhaps TRBD1 as D (5 bases). This CDR3 has 14 residues. Germline V CDR1 and CDR2: SEHNR, FQNEAQ (reference sequence). V lost 2 bases and J lost 5, with 10 bases in between.

The chain employs TRBV9 and TRBJ2-3; D tentatively reads TRBD1 or TRBD2 (5 bases each). This CDR3 region has 14 residues. The V and J ends lost 3 bases and 4 bases respectively, with 12 bases between them. The germline V gene encodes CDR1 SGDLS and CDR2 YYNGEE. The CDR3 region has the DNA TGTGCCAGCAGCGGTACAGGAGGACCAGATACGCAGTATTTT. This codes for CASSGTGGPDTQYF.

The chain links TRBV28 to TRBJ2-7, with 8 bases that match TRBD2. This CDR3 region has 14 residues. Looked up from germline, CDR1 is MDHEN and CDR2 is SYDVKM. With V trimmed by 3 bases and J by 6 bases, 7 bases remained unmatched. Here the CDR3 reads CASSLGLVASEQYF. Here the CDR3 DNA reads TGTGCCAGCAGTTTGGGACTAGTCGCTTCCGAGCAGTACTTC.